This entry is about one T cell receptor beta chain. Its antigen remains unidentified. This record comes from a study of blood T cells in healthy people across ages. Study results and limitations: Across the age range, TCR beta diversity per million T cells fell in a roughly linear way. Naive T cell percentage strongly correlated with TCR beta diversity.

Trimming pared 7 bases from V and 0 bases from J, leaving 13 bases between. Germline lookup yields CDR1 SGHTA and CDR2 FQGNSA. CDR3 size: 16 residues. The use of a sample-barcoded 5' primer and a J-beta primer mix characterized a second PCR of roughly 6 to 11 cycles. All cDNA molecules were each tagged by a template-switch adaptor with 12 random nucleotides. TCRdb reprocessed the 5' RACE reads with MiXCR, giving one entry per CDR3 protein. The table records 700,000 to 850,000 distinct CDR3 sequences, 40% to 65% of them present only once. The sequence came from an older man in good health. What was sequenced was blood. This chain connects TRBV7-2 to TRBJ2-6, with TRBD2 as a possible D gene (6 bases). CDR3 in amino acids: CASTPGGNSGANVLTF. CDR3 nucleotide sequence: TGTGCCAGCACCCCCGGGGGTAACTCTGGGGCCAACGTCCTGACTTTC.